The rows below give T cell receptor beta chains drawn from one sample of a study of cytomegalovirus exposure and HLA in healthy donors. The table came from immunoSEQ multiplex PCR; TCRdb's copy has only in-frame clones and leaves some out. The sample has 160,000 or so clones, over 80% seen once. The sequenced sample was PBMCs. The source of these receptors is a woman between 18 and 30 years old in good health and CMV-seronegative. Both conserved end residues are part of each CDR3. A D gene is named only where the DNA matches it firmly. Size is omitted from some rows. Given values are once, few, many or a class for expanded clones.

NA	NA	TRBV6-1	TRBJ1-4	TGTGCCAGCAGCGGGGGAACAACTAATGAAAAACTGTTTTTT	CASSGGTTNEKLFF
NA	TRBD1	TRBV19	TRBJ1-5	TGTGCCAGCAACCAGGGGGTCCAGCCCCAGCATTTT	CASNQGVQPQHF
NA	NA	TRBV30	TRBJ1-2	TGTGCCTGGAGTGCACGATGGGGCCATCCCGGTGGCTACACCTTC	CAWSARWGHPGGYTF
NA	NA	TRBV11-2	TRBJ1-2	TGTGCCAGCAGAGTAGACAGGAATAACTATGACTACACCTTC	CASRVDRNNYDYTF
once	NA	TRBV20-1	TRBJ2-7	TGCAGTGTGTCAGGGAGGTACGAGCAGTACTTC	CSVSGRYEQYF
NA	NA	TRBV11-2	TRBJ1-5	TGTGCCTGTGAGGGCAGACCCAATCAGCCCCAGCATTTT	CACEGRPNQPQHF
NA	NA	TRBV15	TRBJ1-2	TGTGCCACCAGCAGAGAGCGACAGATTACTAACTATGGCTACACCTTC	CATSRERQITNYGYTF
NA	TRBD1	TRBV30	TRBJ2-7	TGTGCCTGGAGTGGCCGCGGGACAGGTAACCTTTACGAGCAGTACTTC	CAWSGRGTGNLYEQYF
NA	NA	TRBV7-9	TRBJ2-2	TGTGCCATCGGGGGGCACTCTACCTTTTCGAACACCGGGGAGCTGTTTTTT	CAIGGHSTFSNTGELFF
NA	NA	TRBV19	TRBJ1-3	TGTGCCACAACCTCTACAGGGCTTAGTGGAAACACCATATATTTT	CATTSTGLSGNTIYF
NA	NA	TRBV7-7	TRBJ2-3	TGTGCCAGCAGCTTAGAAGAGGGGGTTCCAGATACGCAGTATTTT	CASSLEEGVPDTQYF
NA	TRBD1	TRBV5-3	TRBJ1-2	TGTGCCAGAAGCTTGCGTTCGACAGGGGAAAACTATGGCTACACCTTC	CARSLRSTGENYGYTF
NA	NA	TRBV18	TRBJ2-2	TGTGCCAGCTCACCGCGGGAGAACACCGGGGAGCTGTTTTTT	CASSPRENTGELFF
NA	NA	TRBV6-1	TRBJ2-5	TGTGCCAGCATAATAGGGGGGGTAGAGACCCAGTACTTC	CASIIGGVETQYF